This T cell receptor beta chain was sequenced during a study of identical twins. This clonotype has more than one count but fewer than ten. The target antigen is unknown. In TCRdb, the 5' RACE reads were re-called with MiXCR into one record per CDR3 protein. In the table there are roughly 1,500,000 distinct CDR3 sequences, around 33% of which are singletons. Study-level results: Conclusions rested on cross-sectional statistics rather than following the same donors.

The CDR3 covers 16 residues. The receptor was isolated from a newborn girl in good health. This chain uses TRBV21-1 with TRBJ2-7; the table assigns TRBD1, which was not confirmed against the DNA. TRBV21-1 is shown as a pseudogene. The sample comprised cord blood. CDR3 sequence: CASSNPGWVWNYEQYF. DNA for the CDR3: TGTGCCAGCAGCAATCCAGGGTGGGTTTGGAACTACGAGCAGTACTTC.